This entry concerns a single T cell receptor beta chain. Clones were read by immunoSEQ multiplex PCR, and TCRdb kept only the in-frame ones, dropping some. Among 100,000 to 150,000 clones, just under 85% were seen once, and the ten largest hold 15% to 20%. This record comes from a study of blood T cell repertoires in COVID-19. Whole-study context: Donors in the United States, Italy and Spain gave samples during acute or convalescent COVID-19.

Trimming removed 5 bases at V and 4 bases at J, with 13 bases between. The CDR3 extends over 14 amino acids. CDR1 and CDR2 (germline): KGHDR, SFDVKD. The sample taken for sequencing was peripheral blood. The chain combines TRBV24-1 with TRBJ1-1, with D unclear. The origin of this receptor is a woman between 50 and 59 years old with acute or convalescent COVID-19. CDR3 bases: TGTGCCACCAGTGTTAGCGAGGGTGGCACTGAAGCTTTCTTT. Its protein is CATSVSEGGTEAFF.